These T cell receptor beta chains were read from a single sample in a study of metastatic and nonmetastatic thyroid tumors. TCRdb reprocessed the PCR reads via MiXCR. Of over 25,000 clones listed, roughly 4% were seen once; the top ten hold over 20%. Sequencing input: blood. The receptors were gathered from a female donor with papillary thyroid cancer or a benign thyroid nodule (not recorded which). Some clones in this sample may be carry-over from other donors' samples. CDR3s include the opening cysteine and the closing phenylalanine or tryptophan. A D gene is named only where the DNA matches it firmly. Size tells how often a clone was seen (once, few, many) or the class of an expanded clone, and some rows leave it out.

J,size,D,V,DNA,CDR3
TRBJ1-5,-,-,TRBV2,TGTGCCAGCAGTTCCGGTCGGGATCAGCCCCAGCATTTT,CASSSGRDQPQHF
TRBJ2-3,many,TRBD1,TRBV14,TGTGCCAGCAGCCAAGTGGGGACAGGCCCAGATACGCAGTATTTT,CASSQVGTGPDTQYF
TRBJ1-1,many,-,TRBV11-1,TGTGCCAGCAGCCCGATGGCCCTGAACACTGAAGCTTTCTTT,CASSPMALNTEAFF
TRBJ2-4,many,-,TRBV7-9,TGTGCCAGCAGCTTAGGAGGCGGTATCGACATTCAGTACTTC,CASSLGGGIDIQYF
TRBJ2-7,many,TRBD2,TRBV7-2,TGTGCCAGCAGCTCCCTGCTAGCGGGTCCGAACATGTACGAGCAGTACTTC,CASSSLLAGPNMYEQYF
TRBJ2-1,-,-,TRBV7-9,TGTGCCAGCAGCCCCACCGGTACAGGGTACGATGAGCAGTTCTTC,CASSPTGTGYDEQFF
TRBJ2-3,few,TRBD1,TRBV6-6,TGTGCCAGCAGTTACTCCCCGCCAGGGGGCGCGGATACGCAGTATTTT,CASSYSPPGGADTQYF
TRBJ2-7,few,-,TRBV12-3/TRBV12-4,TGTGCCAGCAGTTTACCCTCGGGCGAGCAGTACTTC,CASSLPSGEQYF
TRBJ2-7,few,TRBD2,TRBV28,TGTGCCAGCAGTTATACGGCGGGAGGTACATACGAGCAGTACTTC,CASSYTAGGTYEQYF
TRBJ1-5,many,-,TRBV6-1,TGTGCCTCCTGGGGAGATTCTTATAGCAATCAGCCCCAGCATTTT,CASWGDSYSNQPQHF
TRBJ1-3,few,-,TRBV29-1,TGCAGCGTTGCCGGCGGCAGCTCTGGAAACACCATATATTTT,CSVAGGSSGNTIYF
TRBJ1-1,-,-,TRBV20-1,TGCAGTGCTACCCCCTTAGATCGTCCGACCGGAGCTTTCTTT,CSATPLDRPTGAFF
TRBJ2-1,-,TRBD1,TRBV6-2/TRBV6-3,TGTGCCAGCAGTTACAGTGGGACAGGGTTCAATGAGCAGTTCTTC,CASSYSGTGFNEQFF
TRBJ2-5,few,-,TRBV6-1,TGTGCCAGCAGTGAGTTACTAGTGGGAGGTCCTCTGGAGACCCAGTACTTC,CASSELLVGGPLETQYF
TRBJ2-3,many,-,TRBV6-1,TGTGCCAGCAGTGTGACTAGAATGGTCACAGATACGCAGTATTTT,CASSVTRMVTDTQYF
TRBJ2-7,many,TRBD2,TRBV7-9,TGTGCCAGCAGCCTACGGGGGGGGGGCGTATACGAGCAGTACTTC,CASSLRGGGVYEQYF
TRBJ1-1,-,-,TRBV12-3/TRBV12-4,TGTGCCAGCAGTTTAGGTTTCAAGAAAGCTTTCTTT,CASSLGFKKAFF
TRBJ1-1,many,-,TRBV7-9,TGTGCCAGCAGCTTAGTTGCAGGGGCAATCACTGAAGCTTTCTTT,CASSLVAGAITEAFF
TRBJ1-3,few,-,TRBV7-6,TGTGCCAGCAGCCTGTCTGGCTCTGGAAACACCATATATTTT,CASSLSGSGNTIYF
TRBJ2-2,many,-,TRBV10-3,TGTGCCATCAGTCGAGGGGTTAACACCGGGGAGCTGTTTTTT,CAISRGVNTGELFF
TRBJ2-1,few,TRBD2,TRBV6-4,TGTGCCAGCAGTTATGCGGGAGGGCCGGACAATGAGCAGTTCTTC,CASSYAGGPDNEQFF
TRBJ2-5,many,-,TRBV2,TGTGCCAGCAGCTATTCGACCCGGGGCAAGTACTTC,CASSYSTRGKYF
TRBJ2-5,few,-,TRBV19,TGTGCCAGTAGTATGTGGGAGCGAGAGACCCAGTACTTC,CASSMWERETQYF
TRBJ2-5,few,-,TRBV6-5,TGTGCCAGCAGTTACTCGAAGGTCGCGCCCCTGGTTTTC,CASSYSKVAPLVF
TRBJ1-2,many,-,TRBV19,TGTGCCAGTACCATAACCCTGGGGGACGGCTACACCTTC,CASTITLGDGYTF
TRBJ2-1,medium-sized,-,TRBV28,TGTGCCAGCAGTTCCGGGACAAGTTACAATGAGCAGTTCTTC,CASSSGTSYNEQFF
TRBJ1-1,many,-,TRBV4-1,TGCGCCAGCAGCCAAGATCAATATCGGGTGAACACTGAAGCTTTCTTT,CASSQDQYRVNTEAFF
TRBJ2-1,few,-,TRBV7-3,TGTGCCAGCAGCTTAACCGATTACAATGAGCAGTTCTTC,CASSLTDYNEQFF
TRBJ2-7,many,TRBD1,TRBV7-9,TGTGCCAGCAGCTCCGGGACAGGTTTTGTGCAGTACTTC,CASSSGTGFVQYF
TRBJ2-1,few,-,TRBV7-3,TGTGCCAGCAGTCAACTTAGGGCTGAGCAGTTCTTC,CASSQLRAEQFF
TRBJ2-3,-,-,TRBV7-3,TGTGCCAGCACCTCGGATAGCGGAGGGACAGATAAGCAGTATTTT,CASTSDSGGTDKQYF
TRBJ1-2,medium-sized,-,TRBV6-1,TGTGCCAGCAGTGAAGGGAACACTTTTAATGGCTACACCTTC,CASSEGNTFNGYTF
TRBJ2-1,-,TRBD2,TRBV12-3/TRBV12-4,TGTGCCAGCTGTGAAAGCGGGGGGTTTGGTAATGAGCAGTTCTTC,CASCESGGFGNEQFF
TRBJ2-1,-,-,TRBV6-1,TGTGCCAGCAGTCCTCATGGGCCCTGGCTTACTCAGTTCTTC,CASSPHGPWLTQFF
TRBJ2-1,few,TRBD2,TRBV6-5,TGTGCCAGCGGTTCTCCGGGGCTAGCGGGAGAAGATGAGCAGTTCTTC,CASGSPGLAGEDEQFF
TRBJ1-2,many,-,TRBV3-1,TGTGCCAGCAGCCAAGTCCCTGGTTACGGCTATGGCTACACCTTC,CASSQVPGYGYGYTF
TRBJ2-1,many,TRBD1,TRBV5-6,TGTGCCAGCAGCTTGGTTAAATATATGACAGGGTTCAATGAGCAGTTCTTC,CASSLVKYMTGFNEQFF
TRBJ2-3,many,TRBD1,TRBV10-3,TGTGCCATCAGGCAGGGGGATGAAGATACGCAGTATTTT,CAIRQGDEDTQYF
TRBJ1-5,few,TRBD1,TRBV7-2,TGTGCCAGCAGCCCCTCGGTTGGGACAGGCCTCAATCGGCCCCAGCATTTT,CASSPSVGTGLNRPQHF
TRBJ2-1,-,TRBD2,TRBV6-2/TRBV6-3,TGTTCCAGCAGTCCGTGGGTGCCTAGCGGGGGCAATGAGCAGTTCTTC,CSSSPWVPSGGNEQFF
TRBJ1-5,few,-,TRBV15,TGTGCCACCAGCAGAGATCTCGGCATCAATCAGCCCCAGCATTTT,CATSRDLGINQPQHF
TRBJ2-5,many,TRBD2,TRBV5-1,TGCGCCAGCAGTTTGTCCGGGAGGGAGGAGACCCAGTACTTC,CASSLSGREETQYF
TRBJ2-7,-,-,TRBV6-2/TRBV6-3,TGTGCCAGCAGTTACGGGCGGAGGAGCTCCTACGAGCAGTACTTC,CASSYGRRSSYEQYF
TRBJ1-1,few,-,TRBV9,TGTGCCAGCAGCGTTAAAGGAGGGGGGAACACTGAAGCTTTCTTT,CASSVKGGGNTEAFF
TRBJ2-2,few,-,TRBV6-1,TGTGCCAGCAGTCGAGCGGAGACGAACACCGGGGAGCTGTTTTTT,CASSRAETNTGELFF
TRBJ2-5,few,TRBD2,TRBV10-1,TGCGCCAGCAGTGAGGGGGCTAGAGGGAGGGGAGAGACCCAGTACTTC,CASSEGARGRGETQYF
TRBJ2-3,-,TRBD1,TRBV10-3,TGTGCCATCAGTAGAATTGGGACAGGAGGATCAGATACGCAGTATTTT,CAISRIGTGGSDTQYF
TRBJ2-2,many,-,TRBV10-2,TGCGCCAGCAGAGTTACCGGGGAGCTGTTTTTT,CASRVTGELFF
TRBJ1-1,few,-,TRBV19,TGTGCCGCGGGGGGCACTGAAGCTTTCTTT,CAAGGTEAFF
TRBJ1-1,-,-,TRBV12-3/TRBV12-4,TGTGCCAGCATTTTACCATTTGCGAACACTGATGCTTTCTTT,CASILPFANTDAFF
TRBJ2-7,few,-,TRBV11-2,TGTGCCAGCAGCTTAGAGGCAGGGAGAGGCTACGAGCAGTACTTC,CASSLEAGRGYEQYF
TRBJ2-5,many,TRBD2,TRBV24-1,TGTGCCACCAGTGTGGGACTAGGGGAAGAGACCCAGTACTTC,CATSVGLGEETQYF
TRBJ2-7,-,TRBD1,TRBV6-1,TGTGCCAGCATCTGGACAGGGGGCAACGAGCAGTACTTC,CASIWTGGNEQYF
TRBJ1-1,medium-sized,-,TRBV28,TGTGCCAGCAGTTTATTTCCAGCCTTGAACACTGAAGCTTTCTTT,CASSLFPALNTEAFF
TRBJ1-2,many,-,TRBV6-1,TGTGCCAGCAATTACGACAGCCCAGGGGTTGGCTACACCTTC,CASNYDSPGVGYTF
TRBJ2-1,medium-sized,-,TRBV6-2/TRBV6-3,TGTGCCAGCAGTTACAGTAGGACAGGAGGGGGTGAGCAGTTCTTC,CASSYSRTGGGEQFF
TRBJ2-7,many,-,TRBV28,TGTGCCAGCAGTGAACCGGGCTACGAGCAGTACTTC,CASSEPGYEQYF